This T cell receptor (beta chain) was found in a study of cytomegalovirus exposure and HLA in healthy donors. Study-level findings and limits: The study listed approximately 170 cytomegalovirus-associated TCR beta chains.

Germline lookup yields CDR1 SQVTM and CDR2 ANQGSEA. This CDR3 has 14 residues. V lost 7 bases and J lost 2; bases outside the gene matches: 6. A remark on this clone: The antigen remains undetermined.

13 Jbeta primers and 60 Vbeta primers were used for the PCR. The repertoire was sequenced with immunoSEQ multiplex PCR; TCRdb's copy has only in-frame clones and lacks some. The table records tens of thousands of clones, 65% to 90% of them present only once. This receptor was taken from a man between 65 and 85 years old in good health and CMV-seropositive. The chain is built from TRBV29-1 and TRBJ2-3; TRBD2 matches at 10 bases. Sequences were obtained from PBMCs. CDR3 bases: TGCAGCGGATCACTAGCGGGATTCACAGATACGCAGTATTTT. Residues: CSGSLAGFTDTQYF.